A single sample gave rise to the 17 T cell receptor beta chains below, sequenced in a study of blood T cell repertoires in COVID-19. Using immunoSEQ multiplex PCR, the repertoire was profiled, and TCRdb retains in-frame clones only, with some absent. The repertoire consists of some 260,000 clones, with approximately 77% occurring once and the leading ten covering roughly 3.1%. The sample consisted of peripheral blood. These receptors came from a woman younger than 30 with acute or convalescent COVID-19.

The chain uses TRBV3-1 (or the pseudogene TRBV3-2) and TRBJ2-3, with a possible D match to TRBD2 (5 bases). Germline values: CDR1 LGHDT, CDR2 YNNKEL (reference sequence). V was clipped by 0 bases and J by 4 bases, with 14 bases between them. The CDR3 length is 16 residues. CDR3 region: CASSQEYFGVADTQYF. The DNA of the CDR3 is TGTGCCAGCAGCCAAGAATATTTCGGGGTTGCAGATACGCAGTATTTT.

This chain joins TRBV4-1 and TRBJ1-2; TRBD1 matches at 10 bases. Germline CDR1 MGHRA, CDR2 YSYEKL. Unmatched junction bases numbered 10, after V lost 3 bases and J lost 3 bases. This CDR3 is 17 amino acids long. DNA for the CDR3: TGCGCCAGCAGCCATAACCCGGACAGGGGGGTTGACTATGGCTACACCTTC. It encodes CASSHNPDRGVDYGYTF.

The J gene is TRBJ1-3, the V gene TRBV9; maybe TRBD1 (6 bases). The CDR3 length is 17 residues. Germline V CDR1 and CDR2: SGDLS, YYNGEE. The V end lost 4 bases, the J end lost 2 bases, and 19 bases lay between the germline ends. The CDR3: CASSLIPGDQAGNTIYF. The CDR3 coding sequence is TGTGCCAGCAGCCTCATACCAGGGGATCAGGCTGGAAACACCATATATTTT.

The rearrangement links TRBV4-2 to TRBJ1-5, with TRBD1 matching over 7 bases. Germline trimming cut 0 bases from V and 4 bases from J; bases unmatched to any gene: 6. Germline CDR1 reads LGHNA; CDR2 reads YNFKEQ. CDR3 length equals 16 residues. The CDR3 here is CASSQDPGQTNQPQHF. DNA for the CDR3: TGTGCCAGCAGCCAAGACCCGGGACAGACGAATCAGCCCCAGCATTTT.

This chain joins TRBV7-9 and TRBJ2-1; 8 nucleotides align to TRBD2. Unmatched junction bases numbered 9, after V lost 3 bases and J lost 5 bases. CDR1 and CDR2 from the germline V gene are SEHNR and FQNEAQ (reference sequence). The CDR3 extends over 16 amino acids. CDR3 DNA: TGTGCCAGCAGCTTGGGCGCGGGAGGCCCAGACAATGAGCAGTTCTTC. Protein: CASSLGAGGPDNEQFF.

As for this clone: Additional DNA sequences in this sample encode the identical CDR3. The chain couples TRBV5-1 to TRBJ1-2, with TRBD1 matching 9 bases. The CDR3 is 13 residues long. The germline V gene encodes CDR1 SGHRS and CDR2 YFSETQ. V trimming: 4 bases; J trimming: 5 bases; junction bases outside the gene matches: 3. This CDR3 reads CASSPGTGYGYTF. CDR3 nucleotides: TGCGCCAGCAGCCCAGGGACAGGGTATGGCTACACCTTC. Together with reference TRBV5-1 and TRBJ1-2, the CDR3 gives the full variable domain: KAGVTQTPRYLIKTRGQQVTLSCSPISGHRSVSWYQQTPGQGLQFLFEYFSETQRNKGNFPGRFSGRQFSNSRSEMNVSTLELGDSALYLCASSPGTGYGYTFGSGTRLTVV.

The rearrangement joins TRBV19 to TRBJ2-3; 7 nucleotides align to TRBD2. J gave up 8 bases and V 5 bases, and 4 bases lay outside the gene matches. The CDR3 consists of 12 residues. Germline V gene data show CDR1 as LNHDA and CDR2 as SQIVND (reference sequence). In DNA, the CDR3 is TGTGCCAGTAGTGGCGCGGGAGTTACGCAGTATTTT. Amino acids: CASSGAGVTQYF.

The chain is built from TRBV18 and TRBJ2-1; 9 nucleotides line up with TRBD2. CDR1 is KGHSH, CDR2 LQKENI, per germline. Trimming cost V 7 bases and J 3 bases; bases outside gene matches: 7. The CDR3 has 15 amino acids. This chain's CDR3 is CASLSGTSFYNEQFF. The CDR3 nucleotides are TGTGCCAGCTTGTCCGGGACTAGCTTCTACAATGAGCAGTTCTTC.

This sequence joins TRBV27 and TRBJ2-3; no firm D call. Germline CDR1 MNHEY, CDR2 SMNVEV (reference sequence). V shed 6 bases and J shed 2 bases, with 18 bases lying between them. The CDR3 is made up of 16 amino acids. The CDR3, as DNA: TGTGCCAGCAGCCCGATCGAGCGCCTATTCACAGATACGCAGTATTTT. It translates to CASSPIERLFTDTQYF.

This clone has just a few counts. Within the sample, other DNA sequences also encode this same CDR3. The chain combines TRBV28 with TRBJ1-2; 9 nucleotides align to TRBD1. V was pared by 3 bases and J by 7 bases, with 3 bases of the junction left unmatched. The CDR3 totals 13 residues. The germline V gene encodes CDR1 MDHEN and CDR2 SYDVKM. The CDR3 region is CASSLGQGPGYTF. DNA for the CDR3: TGTGCCAGCAGTTTGGGACAGGGCCCTGGCTACACCTTC.

The chain joins TRBV5-4 to TRBJ2-1, with D unclear. This CDR3 contains 12 residues. The V gene's germline CDR1 is SGHNT and CDR2 YYREEE (reference sequence). V lost 4 bases and J lost 4, with 6 bases in between. CDR3 in amino acids: CASSPNYNEQFF. In DNA, the CDR3 is TGTGCCAGCAGCCCTAATTACAATGAGCAGTTCTTC.

J is TRBJ2-7 and V is TRBV15; D not certain. Germline CDR1 is LNHNV and CDR2 is YYDKDF (reference sequence). This CDR3 comprises 16 residues. The V gene lost 0 bases and the J gene lost 1 base, with 13 bases spanning the gap. The DNA for the CDR3 is TGTGCCACCAGCAGAGATTGGGCAGTCACTTCCTACGAGCAGTACTTC. Translating it yields CATSRDWAVTSYEQYF.

This clone has more than one count but fewer than ten. This rearrangement joins TRBV27 to TRBJ2-4; the match to TRBD1 covers 8 bases. V trimming: 0 bases; J trimming: 2 bases; junction bases outside the gene matches: 3. The CDR3 is 16 amino acids. Germline values: CDR1 MNHEY, CDR2 SMNVEV (reference sequence). The CDR3: CASSLSRGRPKNIQYF. CDR3 nucleotide sequence: TGTGCCAGCAGTTTATCCAGGGGGCGGCCCAAAAACATTCAGTACTTC.

This sequence joins TRBV6-6 and TRBJ1-1, with D unresolved. Trimming pared 2 bases from V and 6 bases from J, leaving 7 bases between. The CDR3 sequence is 12 residues long. CDR1 MNHNY and CDR2 SVGAGI come from the germline V gene (reference sequence). The CDR3 nucleotides are TGTGCCAGCAGTTACGAGGTCTCTGAAGCTTTCTTT. This sequence encodes CASSYEVSEAFF.

The rearrangement joins TRBV18 to TRBJ1-2; weak D call: TRBD1 (5 bases). The CDR3 covers 14 residues. Looked up from germline, CDR1 is KGHSH and CDR2 is LQKENI. The V and J ends lost 3 bases and 7 bases respectively, with 15 bases between them. CDR3 loop: CASSPTEMGGGYTF. In DNA form, the CDR3 reads TGTGCCAGCTCACCGACGGAAATGGGGGGTGGCTACACCTTC.

The gene calls are TRBV5-1 and TRBJ2-1, with D uncertain. The CDR3 totals 13 residues. The V gene's germline CDR1 is SGHRS and CDR2 YFSETQ. Trimming stripped 0 bases from V and 7 bases from J, with 8 bases between. CDR3 nucleotides: TGCGCCAGCAGCTTGGGTCCGGGTAATGAGCAGTTCTTC. Its protein product is CASSLGPGNEQFF.

The chain links TRBV9 to TRBJ2-5; TRBD2 matches at 7 bases. The CDR3 is made up of 16 amino acids. CDR1 is SGDLS and CDR2 is YYNGEE in the germline V gene. Trimming removed 0 bases from V and 1 base from J; junction bases left unmatched: 6. This CDR3 reads CASSVAVRGSQETQYF. For the CDR3, the DNA is TGTGCCAGCAGCGTAGCTGTCCGCGGGAGCCAAGAGACCCAGTACTTC.